Listed below are T cell receptor beta chains from one sample, sequenced in a study of T cell responses to AZD1222 COVID-19 vaccine. Data came from immunoSEQ multiplex PCR; TCRdb stores just in-frame clones and leaves some out. The sample includes approximately 140,000 clones, 93% seen only once; the top ten take 5.4%. Sequences were derived from peripheral blood, sampled on day 0 of AZD1222 vaccination. These receptors all stem from an adult in good health. Each CDR3 is given with its conserved first and last residue. The D gene is left open where the match is weak. For some rows the clone size is stated as once, few or many, or as a class when expanded; others skip it.

d_gene,abundance,v_gene,j_gene,CDR3aa,CDR3nt
-,-,TRBV27,TRBJ1-5,CASSLLPVSNQPQHF,TGTGCCAGCAGTTTATTGCCGGTTAGCAATCAGCCCCAGCATTTT
-,-,TRBV7-2,TRBJ1-5,CASSLNRGNQPQHF,TGTGCCAGCAGCTTAAATAGGGGGAATCAGCCCCAGCATTTT
-,-,TRBV27,TRBJ2-2,CASNPRGPGGPGELFF,TGTGCCAGCAATCCAAGGGGTCCGGGGGGCCCCGGGGAGCTGTTTTTT
TRBD2,-,TRBV28,TRBJ2-1,CASIVGGSGTYNEQFF,TGTGCCAGCATTGTAGGCGGGAGTGGTACCTACAATGAGCAGTTCTTC
-,-,TRBV19,TRBJ1-6,CASSIRASPRNSPLHF,TGTGCCAGTAGTATTCGCGCCTCGCCGAGGAATTCACCCCTCCACTTT
-,-,TRBV7-8,TRBJ1-4,CASSPLRFNWNEKLFF,TGTGCCAGCAGCCCCCTCCGCTTCAACTGGAATGAAAAACTGTTTTTT
-,-,TRBV2,TRBJ2-7,CASSEVVLSLPYEQYF,TGTGCCAGCAGTGAAGTTGTCCTCTCCCTACCCTACGAGCAGTACTTC
-,-,TRBV7-3,TRBJ2-7,CASSLDFTYEQYF,TGTGCCAGCAGCTTAGATTTCACCTACGAGCAGTACTTC
-,-,TRBV7-7,TRBJ2-5,CASSLAPRLGETQYF,TGTGCTAGCAGCTTAGCGCCCAGGCTTGGAGAGACCCAGTACTTC
TRBD2,-,TRBV29-1,TRBJ2-7,CSVLFSGSNHEQYF,TGCAGCGTTCTATTTAGCGGGAGTAACCACGAGCAGTACTTC
-,-,TRBV9,TRBJ2-7,CASSAQGLKNEQYF,TGTGCCAGCAGCGCACAGGGATTAAAGAACGAGCAGTACTTC
TRBD2,-,TRBV28,TRBJ2-7,CASTAGTRLAGLISYEQYF,TGTGCCAGCACCGCCGGGACACGGCTAGCGGGCCTTATCTCCTACGAGCAGTACTTC
-,-,TRBV6-5,TRBJ1-1,CASSYSPLFAGAFF,TGTGCCAGCAGTTACTCCCCATTATTCGCTGGGGCTTTCTTT
-,once,TRBV3-1/TRBV3-2,TRBJ1-2,CASSQREGGYTF,TGTGCCAGCAGCCAAAGGGAGGGCGGCTACACCTTC
TRBD2,-,TRBV4-3,TRBJ2-1,CASSHLAGGPNNEQFF,TGCGCCAGCAGCCACCTAGCGGGAGGGCCCAACAATGAGCAGTTCTTC
-,-,TRBV2,TRBJ2-2,CASSEETGELFF,TGTGCCAGCAGTGAAGAGACCGGGGAGCTGTTTTTT
-,-,TRBV30,TRBJ2-7,CAWNDEWGPLYEQYF,TGTGCCTGGAACGACGAGTGGGGCCCCCTTTACGAGCAGTACTTC
-,-,TRBV6-5,TRBJ2-7,CASGLRQAAYEQYF,TGTGCCAGCGGCCTTCGACAGGCAGCCTACGAGCAGTACTTC
-,-,TRBV7-2,TRBJ2-3,CASSFNLGTRDTQYF,TGTGCCAGCAGCTTTAACCTTGGGACGAGGGATACGCAGTATTTT
TRBD2,-,TRBV18,TRBJ2-5,CASSPGRGKSTPETQYF,TGTGCCAGCTCACCTGGGAGGGGCAAGTCAACCCCAGAGACCCAGTACTTC
-,-,TRBV5-1,TRBJ2-7,CASSPLGGVSYEQYF,TGCGCCAGCAGCCCCTTGGGGGGAGTCTCCTACGAGCAGTACTTC
-,-,TRBV6-1,TRBJ1-3,CASSEVLDTIYF,TGTGCCAGCAGTGAAGTTCTGGACACCATATATTTT
-,-,TRBV12-3/TRBV12-4,TRBJ2-7,CASSLLDNREQYF,TGTGCCAGCAGTTTGTTAGACAATCGCGAGCAGTACTTC
-,-,TRBV30,TRBJ1-4,CAWRAGPNEKLFF,TGTGCCTGGAGGGCGGGGCCGAATGAAAAACTGTTTTTT
-,-,TRBV29-1,TRBJ1-2,CSAPTRYYGYTF,TGCAGCGCCCCTACACGTTACTATGGCTACACCTTC
-,-,TRBV6-5,TRBJ1-3,CAILGFPSGNTIYF,TGTGCCATCCTAGGGTTCCCCTCTGGAAACACCATATATTTT
TRBD2,once,TRBV29-1,TRBJ2-3,CSVGLAAPDTQYF,TGCAGCGTCGGACTAGCAGCTCCAGATACGCAGTATTTT
TRBD2,once,TRBV7-2,TRBJ2-1,CASSPVAGSSYNEQFF,TGTGCCAGCAGCCCTGTAGCGGGGAGCTCCTACAATGAGCAGTTCTTC
-,-,TRBV28,TRBJ2-7,CASTIGVGEQYF,TGTGCCAGCACCATAGGGGTGGGGGAGCAGTACTTC
-,-,TRBV29-1,TRBJ2-1,CSVARTEQFF,TGCAGCGTTGCGCGGACAGAGCAGTTCTTC
-,few,TRBV7-2,TRBJ1-2,CASSLGWGNNYGYTF,TGTGCCAGCAGCTTAGGATGGGGGAATAACTATGGCTACACCTTC